This TCR beta chain was captured by sequencing in a study of blood T cell repertoires in COVID-19. The overall study: Both acute and convalescent COVID-19 samples were obtained from the United States, Italy and Spain.

As handled by the study authors: Cell counts per sample came from amplifying reference gene primers. Libraries were prepared by immunoSEQ multiplex PCR; TCRdb keeps only in-frame clonotypes and omits some of them. D and trimming were read from the DNA, whereas the V and J calls and clone size are those reported in that table. This sample yields some 490,000 clones, of which about nine tenths are seen a single time; roughly 8.5% belongs to the top ten. The CDR3 is 14 amino acids. Germline loops: CDR1 LGHDT, CDR2 YNNKEL (reference sequence). J lost 5 bases, V lost 4 bases, and 1 base had no gene match. Adults between about 18 and 89 years of age took part from 24 US areas. Before being deemed recovered, Cohort 3 donors had two negative PCRs, clearance, or symptom resolution.

The gene calls are TRBV3-1 (or the pseudogene TRBV3-2) and TRBJ1-4, with TRBD1 matching 10 bases. The sequenced sample consisted of PBMCs or T cells enriched from blood (not recorded which). This TCR derives from a woman aged 55-70 years who had recovered from COVID-19. The CDR3 sequence is CASSPGQGNEKLFF. The CDR3 coding sequence is TGTGCCAGCAGCCCGGGACAGGGGAATGAAAAACTGTTTTTT.